The clone carrying this T cell receptor beta chain has only a few counts. Its antigen is still unknown. A read error may explain this, as a much larger clone is one base away. The record originates from a study of regulatory T cells in long-lasting Graves disease. Looking at the study overall: Graves' cases, newly diagnosed, had used antithyroid drugs under 3 months. Overall study results and limits: A reduction in accuracy may have resulted from the small sample size.

Arm-PCR of CDR3 regions and iRepertoire HTBI primers were used to build TCR beta libraries. TCRdb used MiXCR to reprocess the multiplex PCR reads, holding one entry per CDR3 protein. The data hold some 320,000 distinct CDR3 sequences, with about 18% observed a single time. Per germline, CDR1 SGHRS and CDR2 YFSETQ. CDR3 length equals 17 residues. V was trimmed by 0 bases and J by 3 bases, leaving 13 bases between them. Described time point: newly diagnosed GD, antithyroid drugs for less than 3 months. The TCR library was made from RNA extracted from PBMCs. In each case, Graves' disease was diagnosed per American Thyroid Association guidelines. A volume of about 9 milliliters of peripheral blood was collected in EDTA tubes.

The TCR sequence derives from a female donor with Graves disease. Sequenced here: peripheral blood mononuclear cells (PBMCs), sampled at new diagnosis, from a patient treated with antithyroid drugs. The chain recombines TRBV5-1 with TRBJ1-6, with unresolved D. In DNA, the CDR3 is TGCGCCAGCAGCTTGGGGCCTGCGGGAGGCTATAATTCACCCCTCCACTTT. Encoded protein: CASSLGPAGGYNSPLHF.